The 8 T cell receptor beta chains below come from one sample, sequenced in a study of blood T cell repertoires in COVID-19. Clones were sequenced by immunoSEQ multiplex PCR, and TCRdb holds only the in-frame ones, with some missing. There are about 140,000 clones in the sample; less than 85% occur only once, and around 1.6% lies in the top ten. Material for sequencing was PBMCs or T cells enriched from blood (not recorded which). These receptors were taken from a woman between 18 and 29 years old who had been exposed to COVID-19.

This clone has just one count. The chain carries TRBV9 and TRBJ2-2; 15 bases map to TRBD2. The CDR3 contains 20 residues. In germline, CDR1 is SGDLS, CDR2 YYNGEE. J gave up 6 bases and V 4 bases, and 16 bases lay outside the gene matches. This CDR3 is CASSPIIGLAGGLSPGELFF. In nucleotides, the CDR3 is TGTGCCAGCAGCCCTATAATTGGACTAGCGGGAGGGCTCTCCCCCGGGGAGCTGTTTTTT. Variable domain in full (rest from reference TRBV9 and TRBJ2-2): DSGVTQTPKHLITATGQRVTLRCSPRSGDLSVYWYQQSLDQGLQFLIQYYNGEERAKGNILERFSAQQFPDLHSELNLSSLELGDSALYFCASSPIIGLAGGLSPGELFFGEGSRLTVL.

The CDR3, as DNA: TGTGCCAGCAGCTCCGAAACAGGGGGCGAGCAGTACTTC. Translating gives CASSSETGGEQYF. The chain recombines TRBV11-3 with TRBJ2-7, with TRBD1 matching over 8 bases. This CDR3 is built from 13 residues. The germline CDR1 and CDR2 sequences are SGHNT and YENEEA. The junction had 5 bases not matched to a gene; V was cut back by 4 bases and J by 6 bases.

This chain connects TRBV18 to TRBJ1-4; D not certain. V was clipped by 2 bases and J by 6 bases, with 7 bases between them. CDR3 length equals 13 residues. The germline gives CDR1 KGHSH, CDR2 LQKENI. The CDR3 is CASSPIADEKLFF. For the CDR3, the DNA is TGTGCCAGCTCACCAATTGCGGATGAAAAACTGTTTTTT.

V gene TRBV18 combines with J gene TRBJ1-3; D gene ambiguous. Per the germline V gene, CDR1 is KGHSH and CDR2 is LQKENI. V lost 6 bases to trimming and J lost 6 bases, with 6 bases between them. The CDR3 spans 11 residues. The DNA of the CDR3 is TGTGCCAGCTCCCTAGAAAACACCATATATTTT. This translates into CASSLENTIYF.

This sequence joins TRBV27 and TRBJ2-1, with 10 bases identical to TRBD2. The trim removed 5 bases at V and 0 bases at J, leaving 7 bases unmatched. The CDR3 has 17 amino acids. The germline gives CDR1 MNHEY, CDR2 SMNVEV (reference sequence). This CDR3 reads CASSIAGGSSSYNEQFF. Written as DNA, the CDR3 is TGTGCCAGCAGTATAGCGGGAGGCTCCAGCTCCTACAATGAGCAGTTCTTC.

This chain's CDR3 is CASSPGVEYEQYF. CDR3 nucleotide sequence: TGTGCCAGCAGCCCCGGAGTTGAGTACGAGCAGTACTTC. The chain employs TRBV9 and TRBJ2-7; D gene uncertain. This CDR3 has 13 residues. V was pared by 4 bases and J by 4 bases, with 12 bases between. Germline CDR1 and CDR2: SGDLS and YYNGEE.

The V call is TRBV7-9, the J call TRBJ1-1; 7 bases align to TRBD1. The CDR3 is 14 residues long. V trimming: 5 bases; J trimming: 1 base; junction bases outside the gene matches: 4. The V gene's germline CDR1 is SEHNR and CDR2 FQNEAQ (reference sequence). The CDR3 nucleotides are TGTGCCAGCAGCCCCAGACAGGGGAACACTGAAGCTTTCTTT. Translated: CASSPRQGNTEAFF.

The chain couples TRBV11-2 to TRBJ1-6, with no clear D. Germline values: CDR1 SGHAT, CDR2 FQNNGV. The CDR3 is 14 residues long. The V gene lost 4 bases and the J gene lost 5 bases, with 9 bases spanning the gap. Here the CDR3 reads CASSSQRDNSPLHF. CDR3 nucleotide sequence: TGTGCCAGCAGCTCCCAGAGGGATAATTCACCCCTCCACTTT.